One sample yielded the 11 T cell receptor beta chains listed below, sequenced in a study of T cell responses to AZD1222 COVID-19 vaccine. Repertoires were generated with immunoSEQ multiplex PCR, while TCRdb's copy carries only in-frame clones and drops some. This table has some 55,000 clones, about 89% appearing once. The sample in question was peripheral blood, obtained on day 0 of AZD1222 vaccination. All receptors come from an adult in good health.

This sequence joins TRBV7-3 and TRBJ2-7, with TRBD1 identical over 10 bases. Per the germline V gene, CDR1 is SGHTA and CDR2 is FQGTGA. The ends lost 1 base at V and 5 bases at J; junction bases unmatched: 5. CDR3 length: 15 amino acids. The CDR3 sequence is CASSLRQGAVHEQYF. The CDR3, as DNA: TGTGCCAGCAGCTTAAGACAGGGGGCCGTCCACGAGCAGTACTTC.

The rearrangement joins TRBV7-9 to TRBJ2-2, with TRBD2 identical over 12 bases. With 5 bases clipped from V and 7 bases from J, the junction kept 8 bases outside the gene matches. Looked up from germline, CDR1 is SEHNR and CDR2 is FQNEAQ (reference sequence). The CDR3 has 16 residues. The CDR3 DNA sequence: TGTGCCAGCAGCCGTAGACTAGCGGGGGCCGGCGGGGAGCTGTTTTTT. Translating gives CASSRRLAGAGGELFF.

The rearrangement joins TRBV27 to TRBJ2-7; no clear D gene. Trimming took 3 bases from V and 3 from J, leaving 9 bases between them. CDR1 is MNHEY and CDR2 is SMNVEV in the germline V gene (reference sequence). The CDR3 has 13 residues. This CDR3 is CASSFVAHYEQYF. The CDR3 nucleotides are TGTGCCAGCAGTTTTGTCGCCCACTACGAGCAGTACTTC.

The chain couples TRBV3-1 (or the pseudogene TRBV3-2) to TRBJ2-3; TRBD2 aligns across 12 bases. Germline lookup yields CDR1 LGHDT and CDR2 YNNKEL (reference sequence). The V segment lost 3 bases and the J segment 0 bases; nucleotides outside the gene matches: 7. The CDR3 runs 18 residues. CDR3 protein: CASSHVLAGGPSTDTQYF. CDR3 nucleotides: TGTGCCAGCAGCCATGTCCTAGCGGGAGGGCCTAGCACAGATACGCAGTATTTT.

The CDR3 protein is CATTSSRGPPYEQYF. The CDR3 DNA sequence: TGTGCCACCACAAGCAGCAGGGGGCCACCCTACGAGCAGTACTTC. V and J are TRBV24-1 and TRBJ2-7; the match to TRBD1 covers 8 bases. Germline trimming cut 8 bases from V and 2 bases from J; bases unmatched to any gene: 10. The CDR3 spans 15 residues. Looked up from germline, CDR1 is KGHDR and CDR2 is SFDVKD.

The genes are TRBV2 and TRBJ1-1; D gene unclear. This CDR3 contains 14 residues. Germline CDR1 and CDR2: SNHLY and FYNNEI. Trimming cost V 3 bases and J 6 bases, with 14 bases left between them. This chain's CDR3 is CASSDPGLAAEAFF. CDR3 DNA: TGTGCCAGCAGTGATCCGGGGTTGGCCGCTGAAGCTTTCTTT. Full variable domain (missing parts from reference TRBV2 and TRBJ1-1): EPEVTQTPSHQVTQMGQEVILRCVPISNHLYFYWYRQILGQKVEFLVSFYNNEISEKSEIFDDQFSVERPDGSNFTLKIRSTKLEDSAMYFCASSDPGLAAEAFFGQGTRLTVV.

V usage is TRBV4-2 and J usage is TRBJ2-7, with D perhaps TRBD2 (5 bases). CDR1 and CDR2 (germline): LGHNA, YNFKEQ. Trimming shortened V by 1 base and J by 0 bases, and 10 bases separated the two germline ends. The CDR3 runs 15 residues. The CDR3 bases are TGTGCCAGCAGCCAAGGCGGGTTGTCCTCCTACGAGCAGTACTTC. Translating it yields CASSQGGLSSYEQYF.

This sequence joins TRBV12-3 or TRBV12-4 and TRBJ1-1; D unclear. The CDR3 runs 12 residues. Trimming stripped 8 bases from V and 2 bases from J, with 9 bases between. This chain's CDR3 is CASGLRNTEAFF. The CDR3 DNA is TGTGCCAGCGGACTCAGAAACACTGAAGCTTTCTTT.

The J gene is TRBJ1-2, the V gene TRBV10-2, with D unclear. Per the germline V gene, CDR1 is WSHSY and CDR2 is SAAADI. This CDR3 comprises 15 residues. V lost 4 bases, J lost 2 bases, and 14 bases lay in between. CDR3 protein: CASSGRGRANYGYTF. CDR3 nucleotides: TGCGCCAGCAGTGGACGAGGGAGGGCCAACTATGGCTACACCTTC.

Worth noting for this clone: Germline is not matched at one junction end, which may reflect a read error. This chain connects TRBV29-1 to TRBJ2-7; D is unresolved. The CDR3 covers 9 residues. Germline-derived CDR1 and CDR2 are SQVTM and ANQGSEA. This CDR3 is CSVEGNFLF. CDR3 DNA sequence: TGCAGCGTTGAAGGAAACTTCCTATTC.

The chain is built from TRBV2 and TRBJ1-4, with 9 bases aligning to TRBD1. Germline V gene sequence: CDR1 SNHLY, CDR2 FYNNEI. CDR3 length: 14 amino acids. Unmatched junction bases numbered 5, after V lost 7 bases and J lost 5 bases. The CDR3 nucleotides are TGTGCCAGCAAAATGGGACAGGGAAATGAAAAACTGTTTTTT. Protein sequence: CASKMGQGNEKLFF.